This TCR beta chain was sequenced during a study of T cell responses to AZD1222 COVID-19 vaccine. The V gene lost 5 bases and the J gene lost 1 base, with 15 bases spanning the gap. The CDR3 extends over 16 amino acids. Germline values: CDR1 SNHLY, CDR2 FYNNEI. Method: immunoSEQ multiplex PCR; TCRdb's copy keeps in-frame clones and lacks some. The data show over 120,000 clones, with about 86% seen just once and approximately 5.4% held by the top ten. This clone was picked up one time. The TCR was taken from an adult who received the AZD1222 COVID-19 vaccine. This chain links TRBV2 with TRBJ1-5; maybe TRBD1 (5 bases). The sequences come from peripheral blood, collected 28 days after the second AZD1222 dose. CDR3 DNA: TGTGCCAGCAGTAAGATGGGGGAGGCCAGCAATCAGCCCCAGCATTTT. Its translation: CASSKMGEASNQPQHF.